This is a list of T cell receptor beta chains from one sample in a study of blood T cells in healthy people across ages. TCRdb re-analysed the 5' RACE reads in MiXCR, keeping a single row per CDR3 protein. The sample shows about 620,000 distinct CDR3 sequences, under 25% of them seen only once. The sequenced sample was blood. Receptors originate from a man between 65 and 85 years old in good health. CDR3s include the opening cysteine and the closing phenylalanine or tryptophan. The D gene is left open where the match is weak. Size values are once, few and many counts, or a class for expanded clones, and some rows have none.

TRBJ2-2,-,TRBV27,-,TGTGCCAGCAGACACACCGGGGAGCTGTTTTTT,CASRHTGELFF
TRBJ2-5,many,TRBV28,TRBD2,TGTGCCAGCAGTTTTAGACTAGCGGGGCCTCAAGAGACCCAGTACTTC,CASSFRLAGPQETQYF
TRBJ2-4,few,TRBV28,-,TGTGCCAGCAGTTTTGGAGGAGACAAAAACATTCAGTACTTC,CASSFGGDKNIQYF
TRBJ2-3,few,TRBV3-1,TRBD2,TGTGCCAGCAGCCAATCAGCGGGAAGCACAGATACGCAGTATTTT,CASSQSAGSTDTQYF
TRBJ2-7,-,TRBV20-1,TRBD2,TGCAGTGCTACTTCTAGCGGGAGTTTCTACGAGCAGTACTTC,CSATSSGSFYEQYF
TRBJ1-3,few,TRBV4-1,-,TGCGCCAGCAGCCAAGAAAGGAACCCCTCTGGAAACACCATATATTTT,CASSQERNPSGNTIYF
TRBJ1-3,few,TRBV7-2,-,TGTGCCAGCAGCTTAGGGACAGTCAGCTCTGGAAACACCATATATTTT,CASSLGTVSSGNTIYF
TRBJ2-7,few,TRBV6-2/TRBV6-3,TRBD2,TGTGCCAGCAGCAGACTAGCGGAGTACGAGCAGTACTTC,CASSRLAEYEQYF
TRBJ2-7,-,TRBV20-1,-,TGCAGTGCTAGAGACCCGGGTATAAACGAGCAGTACTTC,CSARDPGINEQYF
TRBJ2-1,-,TRBV5-1,TRBD2,TGCGCCAGCAGCCCTGCTTCTAGCGGGACTAAAAATGAGCAGTTCTTC,CASSPASSGTKNEQFF
TRBJ2-7,-,TRBV5-1,TRBD1,TGCGCCAGCAGCCGGACCGGGGGACAGGGGTTTTACGAGCAGTACTTC,CASSRTGGQGFYEQYF
TRBJ1-3,-,TRBV27,-,TGTGCCAGCAGTTTAGTGCCCCCCACATTTGGAAACACCATATATTTT,CASSLVPPTFGNTIYF
TRBJ2-5,few,TRBV25-1,-,TGTGCCAGCAGTGAATTTGCCAGCGGGACCCAGTACTTC,CASSEFASGTQYF
TRBJ1-2,-,TRBV4-1,TRBD1,TGCGCCAGCAGCCAAGAGGAGGGGGCGAGCTATGGCTACACCTTC,CASSQEEGASYGYTF
TRBJ2-5,many,TRBV29-1,TRBD2,TGCTGCGGGGGGTCCCAAGAGACCCAGTACTTC,CCGGSQETQYF
TRBJ1-2,-,TRBV20-1,-,TGCAGTGCTCACGATCCCTTCGTCTATGGCTACACCTTC,CSAHDPFVYGYTF
TRBJ2-5,-,TRBV19,TRBD2,TGTGCCAGTAGTATCGCTGGGAGGGAGCAAGAGACCCAGTACTTC,CASSIAGREQETQYF